This note documents a single T cell receptor (beta chain) sequence. The antigen remains undetermined. MiXCR, applied by TCRdb to the reads, yields one record per CDR3 protein. The sample lists 90,000 to 110,000 distinct CDR3 sequences, around 28% occurring once. CDR3 size: 15 residues. In germline, CDR1 is SGHTA, CDR2 FQGTGA. The V gene end was trimmed by 4 bases and the J gene end by 7 bases; junction bases not matched to a gene: 6. The data stem from a study of T cell repertoires in cytomegalovirus infection. Study conclusions and caveats: The study found HLA-C-restricted CMV-specific TCR beta clonotypes dominating the ex vivo response. The cumulative frequency of public TCR beta families identified carriers of CMV plus the relevant HLA.

The sample was CD8+ T cells from cultured PBMCs, taken from culture after CMV antigen stimulation. This chain links TRBV7-3 with TRBJ2-1; 11 nucleotides align to TRBD1. The sequence came from a human donor in good health (CMV status not recorded). Some clones in this sample may be carry-over from other donors' samples. CDR3 coding DNA: TGTGCCAGCAGCTCCGGACAGGGGGCATTTAATGAGCAGTTCTTC. Amino acids: CASSSGQGAFNEQFF.